This is a list of T cell receptor beta chains from one sample in a study of Graves' ophthalmopathy and Graves' hyperthyroidism. TCRdb fed the multiplex PCR reads into MiXCR, producing one record per CDR3 protein. The sample lists 260,000 or so distinct CDR3 sequences, around 50% occurring once. The sample comprised peripheral blood. The receptor source for this set is an adult man with Graves' ophthalmopathy. CDR3s include the opening cysteine and the closing phenylalanine or tryptophan. The D gene is left open where the match is weak. For some rows the clone size is stated as once, few or many, or as a class when expanded; others skip it.

J gene | clone size | V gene | D gene | CDR3 protein | CDR3 DNA
TRBJ2-7 | - | TRBV7-2 | - | CASSPAGDPYEQYF | TGTGCCAGCAGCCCGGCAGGAGACCCCTACGAGCAGTACTTC
TRBJ2-5 | few | TRBV6-5 | - | CASSWDKETQYF | TGTGCCAGCAGTTGGGACAAAGAGACCCAGTACTTC
TRBJ2-7 | once | TRBV12-3/TRBV12-4 | - | CASSLGHLSYEQYF | TGTGCCAGCAGTTTGGGGCACCTCTCCTACGAGCAGTACTTC
TRBJ2-7 | - | TRBV20-1 | TRBD2 | CSARGLDSYEQYF | TGCAGTGCTAGGGGACTAGATTCCTACGAGCAGTACTTC
TRBJ2-7 | few | TRBV5-1 | - | CASSLADGYEQYF | TGCGCCAGCAGCTTGGCCGACGGCTACGAGCAGTACTTC
TRBJ1-2 | few | TRBV7-9 | TRBD1 | CASSPVDREEVDGYTF | TGTGCCAGCAGCCCAGTTGACAGGGAGGAGGTGGATGGCTACACCTTC
TRBJ1-3 | - | TRBV29-1 | TRBD1 | CSVRTGRTGNTIYF | TGCAGCGTGAGGACAGGGCGCACTGGAAACACCATATATTTT
TRBJ1-5 | - | TRBV12-3/TRBV12-4 | TRBD1 | CASNRGQRQPQHF | TGTGCCAGCAACAGGGGGCAGAGACAGCCCCAGCATTTT
TRBJ2-3 | once | TRBV24-1 | TRBD1 | CATSDFGSGTGYTDTQYF | TGTGCCACCAGTGATTTTGGGTCCGGGACAGGGTACACAGATACGCAGTATTTT
TRBJ1-3 | - | TRBV10-3 | - | CAISVGRGRASGNTIYF | TGTGCCATCAGTGTGGGACGGGGGCGAGCCTCTGGAAACACCATATATTTT
TRBJ2-7 | - | TRBV5-8 | TRBD2 | CASSHPAGAVYEQYF | TGCGCCAGCAGCCACCCAGCGGGAGCGGTTTACGAGCAGTACTTC
TRBJ2-7 | few | TRBV5-1 | TRBD2 | CASSFSGSGGAYEQYF | TGCGCCAGCAGCTTCTCTGGTAGCGGGGGAGCCTACGAGCAGTACTTC
TRBJ1-1 | - | TRBV19 | TRBD1 | CASRPRGRTEAFF | TGTGCCAGTAGGCCCAGGGGGCGAACTGAAGCTTTCTTT
TRBJ1-1 | once | TRBV7-8 | TRBD1 | CASSQIPRGARTEAFF | TGCGCCAGCAGCCAGATCCCCAGGGGGGCTAGAACTGAAGCTTTCTTT